This T cell receptor (beta chain) was obtained from a study of T cell repertoires in cytomegalovirus infection. TCRdb processed the reads anew with MiXCR; each CDR3 protein has one entry. The sample carries approximately 500,000 distinct CDR3 sequences, approximately 17% recorded once. This clonotype showed up many times. Sequenced: CD8+ T cells from PBMCs. The receptor was derived from a human donor in good health (CMV status not recorded). Some clones in this sample may be carry-over from other donors' samples.

The CDR3 coding sequence is TGTGCCAGCAGCTCATCGAGTCGTACTGAAGCTTTCTTT. As protein: CASSSSSRTEAFF. V is TRBV7-9 and J is TRBJ1-1; D not certain. The CDR3 spans 13 residues. Germline V lookup: CDR1 SEHNR, CDR2 FQNEAQ (reference sequence). V shed 4 bases and J shed 5 bases, with 11 bases lying between them.